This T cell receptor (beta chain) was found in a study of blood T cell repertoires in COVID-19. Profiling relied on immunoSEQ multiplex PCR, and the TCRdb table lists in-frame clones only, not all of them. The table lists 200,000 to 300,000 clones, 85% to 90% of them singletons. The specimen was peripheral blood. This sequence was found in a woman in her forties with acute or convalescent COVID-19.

CDR3 sequence (DNA): TGTGCCAGCAGCGCAGGGCAGGATACGCAGTATTTT. This sequence encodes CASSAGQDTQYF. The genes are TRBV6-6 and TRBJ2-3; possibly TRBD1 for D (5 bases). Germline loops: CDR1 MNHNY, CDR2 SVGAGI (reference sequence). The CDR3 extends over 12 amino acids. Trimming left V 6 bases short and J 6 bases short, with 10 bases between.